A selection of T cell receptor beta chains follows, all from one sample in a study of blood T cells in healthy people across ages. Using its own MiXCR run on the 5' RACE reads, TCRdb lists one record per CDR3 protein. This table has around 520,000 distinct CDR3 sequences, 27% appearing once. These data are also associated with another study on T cells of mothers and their children.

The sequenced sample consisted of blood. Every receptor here comes from a boy aged 2 to 9 in good health. CDR3s include the opening cysteine and the closing phenylalanine or tryptophan. A D gene is named only where the DNA matches it firmly. The size field is filled for only some rows; it gives once, few, many or a size class.

V: TRBV2
size: -
D: TRBD2
J: TRBJ2-5
CDR3: CASSDGGGLAGVLQETQYF
DNA: TGTGCCAGCAGTGATGGTGGGGGACTAGCGGGTGTATTGCAAGAGACCCAGTACTTC

V: TRBV18
size: few
D: -
J: TRBJ2-7
CDR3: CASSQGREQYF
DNA: TGTGCCAGCTCCCAGGGACGGGAGCAGTACTTC

V: TRBV4-3
size: -
D: -
J: TRBJ2-1
CDR3: CASSERGREEYNEQFF
DNA: TGCGCCAGCAGCGAAAGAGGGCGAGAGGAGTACAATGAGCAGTTCTTC

V: TRBV7-9
size: -
D: TRBD2
J: TRBJ2-5
CDR3: CASSLNPPLAGIETQYF
DNA: TGTGCCAGCAGCTTAAACCCCCCGCTAGCGGGAATAGAGACCCAGTACTTC

V: TRBV6-6
size: few
D: -
J: TRBJ2-3
CDR3: CASIPLSPEDTQYF
DNA: TGTGCCAGCATTCCCCTCAGTCCGGAAGATACGCAGTATTTT

V: TRBV5-1
size: -
D: TRBD1
J: TRBJ1-4
CDR3: CASSWSTGAGEKLFF
DNA: TGCGCCAGCAGCTGGAGTACAGGGGCGGGAGAAAAACTGTTTTTT

V: TRBV5-1
size: -
D: TRBD2
J: TRBJ2-5
CDR3: CASSGTSGSVDTQYF
DNA: TGCGCCAGCAGCGGGACTAGCGGGAGTGTAGACACCCAGTACTTC

V: TRBV7-2
size: -
D: -
J: TRBJ2-5
CDR3: CASSLALTRTETQYF
DNA: TGTGCCAGCAGCTTAGCGCTGACAAGGACGGAGACCCAGTACTTC

V: TRBV6-2/TRBV6-3
size: -
D: TRBD1
J: TRBJ2-1
CDR3: CASKRTGTSNEQFF
DNA: TGTGCCAGCAAACGGACAGGAACCTCCAATGAGCAGTTCTTC

V: TRBV27
size: few
D: -
J: TRBJ2-5
CDR3: CASRPLGGRETQYF
DNA: TGTGCCAGCAGGCCTTTGGGGGGTAGGGAGACCCAGTACTTC

V: TRBV15
size: -
D: TRBD2
J: TRBJ2-1
CDR3: CATSTRLAGDNEQFF
DNA: TGTGCCACCAGCACCAGACTAGCGGGGGACAATGAGCAGTTCTTC

V: TRBV7-3
size: -
D: -
J: TRBJ2-1
CDR3: CASSLMGGISNEQFF
DNA: TGTGCCAGCAGCTTAATGGGGGGAATCAGCAATGAGCAGTTCTTC

V: TRBV20-1
size: -
D: TRBD2
J: TRBJ2-4
CDR3: CSAGGDLKNIQYF
DNA: TGCAGTGCTGGGGGGGATCTCAAAAACATTCAGTACTTC

V: TRBV2
size: -
D: TRBD2
J: TRBJ2-1
CDR3: CASSAGLAYNEQFF
DNA: TGTGCCAGCAGTGCGGGACTAGCGTACAATGAGCAGTTCTTC

V: TRBV6-5
size: few
D: -
J: TRBJ2-3
CDR3: CASSYSAGVQGADTQYF
DNA: TGTGCCAGCAGTTACTCCGCCGGGGTTCAGGGCGCAGATACGCAGTATTTT

V: TRBV3-1
size: -
D: TRBD1
J: TRBJ2-7
CDR3: CASSQGDRAYEQYF
DNA: TGTGCCAGCAGCCAAGGGGACAGGGCCTACGAGCAGTACTTC

V: TRBV29-1
size: few
D: TRBD1
J: TRBJ1-5
CDR3: CSVGDSPFQPQHF
DNA: TGCAGCGTTGGGGACAGCCCCTTTCAGCCCCAGCATTTT

V: TRBV6-6
size: -
D: -
J: TRBJ1-2
CDR3: CASSRGKGGYTF
DNA: TGTGCCAGCAGTCGGGGGAAGGGTGGCTACACCTTC

V: TRBV30
size: -
D: -
J: TRBJ2-1
CDR3: CAWSVIGGDEQFF
DNA: TGTGCCTGGAGTGTAATCGGGGGAGATGAGCAGTTCTTC

V: TRBV28
size: few
D: TRBD1
J: TRBJ1-2
CDR3: CASSSPTDRAGANYGYTF
DNA: TGTGCCAGCAGCTCACCCACGGACAGGGCAGGAGCTAACTATGGCTACACCTTC

V: TRBV20-1
size: few
D: TRBD2
J: TRBJ2-2
CDR3: CSARSTLAGARTGEPFF
DNA: TGCAGTGCTAGATCCACCCTAGCGGGGGCGAGGACCGGGGAGCCGTTTTTT

V: TRBV20-1
size: -
D: TRBD1
J: TRBJ2-2
CDR3: CSARPTGTGLTGELFF
DNA: TGCAGTGCTAGACCAACCGGGACAGGGCTTACCGGGGAGCTGTTTTTT

V: TRBV9
size: -
D: -
J: TRBJ2-3
CDR3: CASSVSSVGTDTQYF
DNA: TGTGCCAGCAGCGTCTCTAGCGTCGGCACAGATACGCAGTATTTT

V: TRBV25-1
size: -
D: -
J: TRBJ2-4
CDR3: CASSDNLPLAKNIQYF
DNA: TGTGCCAGCAGTGACAATCTCCCGCTAGCCAAAAACATTCAGTACTTC

V: TRBV6-5
size: many
D: -
J: TRBJ2-1
CDR3: CASSYGGGSYNEQFF
DNA: TGTGCCAGCAGTTACGGCGGAGGCTCCTACAATGAGCAGTTCTTC

V: TRBV20-1
size: -
D: TRBD2
J: TRBJ2-1
CDR3: CSARDRSSGSFDEQFF
DNA: TGCAGTGCTAGAGATCGGTCTAGCGGGAGTTTTGATGAGCAGTTCTTC

V: TRBV7-2
size: many
D: -
J: TRBJ2-2
CDR3: CASSLEVDITGELFF
DNA: TGTGCCAGCAGCTTAGAAGTCGACATTACCGGGGAGCTGTTTTTT

V: TRBV20-1
size: -
D: -
J: TRBJ2-3
CDR3: CSAPSRGRTDTQYF
DNA: TGCAGTGCCCCCTCACGGGGGAGGACAGATACGCAGTATTTT

V: TRBV10-2
size: few
D: -
J: TRBJ2-5
CDR3: CASSAIVGRETQYF
DNA: TGCGCCAGCAGTGCGATCGTGGGTAGAGAGACCCAGTACTTC

V: TRBV3-1
size: -
D: -
J: TRBJ1-4
CDR3: CASSLQRGEKLFF
DNA: TGTGCCAGCAGCCTTCAAAGGGGTGAAAAACTGTTTTTT

V: TRBV19
size: few
D: -
J: TRBJ2-1
CDR3: CASSIGSRSYNEQFF
DNA: TGTGCCAGTAGTATAGGGAGCCGCTCCTACAATGAGCAGTTCTTC

V: TRBV18
size: -
D: TRBD2
J: TRBJ2-1
CDR3: CASSQPQGGNEQFF
DNA: TGTGCCAGCTCACAGCCCCAGGGAGGGAATGAGCAGTTCTTC

V: TRBV11-3
size: -
D: -
J: TRBJ1-5
CDR3: CASNTRSGNWSNQPQHF
DNA: TGTGCCAGCAACACTAGATCAGGGAATTGGAGCAATCAGCCCCAGCATTTT

V: TRBV19
size: -
D: -
J: TRBJ1-4
CDR3: CASTETNAVEKLFF
DNA: TGTGCCAGTACCGAAACCAACGCAGTGGAAAAACTGTTTTTT

V: TRBV5-5
size: -
D: -
J: TRBJ2-5
CDR3: CASSGGFGQETQYF
DNA: TGTGCCAGCAGCGGTGGGTTCGGTCAAGAGACCCAGTACTTC

V: TRBV7-2
size: few
D: TRBD2
J: TRBJ2-1
CDR3: CASSLVAGNVNEQFF
DNA: TGTGCCAGCAGCTTAGTAGCGGGTAACGTTAATGAGCAGTTCTTC

V: TRBV4-3
size: once
D: -
J: TRBJ1-4
CDR3: CASSQDRRQGGGGEKLFF
DNA: TGCGCCAGCAGCCAAGATCGAAGGCAGGGAGGTGGTGGTGAAAAACTGTTTTTT

V: TRBV6-5
size: -
D: TRBD1
J: TRBJ1-2
CDR3: CASSRDRTDNGYTF
DNA: TGTGCCAGCAGCCGGGACAGGACTGATAACGGCTACACCTTC

V: TRBV3-1
size: many
D: TRBD1
J: TRBJ1-2
CDR3: CASSQADRGMKRDGYTF
DNA: TGTGCCAGCAGCCAAGCGGACAGGGGAATGAAAAGAGATGGCTACACCTTC

V: TRBV7-6
size: -
D: -
J: TRBJ2-5
CDR3: CASSPEAGEKTQYF
DNA: TGTGCCAGCAGCCCAGAAGCCGGGGAAAAGACCCAGTACTTC

V: TRBV7-2
size: -
D: TRBD2
J: TRBJ2-5
CDR3: CASSSGSGGVETQYF
DNA: TGTGCCAGCAGCTCCGGCAGCGGGGGGGTAGAGACCCAGTACTTC

V: TRBV3-1
size: -
D: -
J: TRBJ2-5
CDR3: CASSQRGSETQYF
DNA: TGTGCCAGCAGCCAACGGGGTTCAGAGACCCAGTACTTC

V: TRBV9
size: -
D: -
J: TRBJ2-6
CDR3: CASSGDRTSGANVLTF
DNA: TGTGCCAGCAGTGGAGACCGAACCTCTGGGGCCAACGTCCTGACTTTC